This is a list of T cell receptor beta chains from one sample in a study of cytomegalovirus exposure and HLA in healthy donors. This table comes from immunoSEQ multiplex PCR, and its TCRdb copy is limited to in-frame clones, with some not included. The table includes roughly 160,000 clones, 77% detected once. Sequencing used PBMCs. The receptors here all came from a woman younger than 45 in good health and CMV-seronegative. Both conserved end residues are part of each CDR3. The order of the fields is V gene, clone size, D gene, CDR3 protein. The D gene is left open where the match is weak. Size tells how often a clone was seen (once, few, many) or the class of an expanded clone, and some rows leave it out.

V: TRBV20-1
size: .
D: .
CDR3: CSARDSPEQFF

V: TRBV4-1
size: .
D: TRBD1
CDR3: CASSQDRGSFEKLFF

V: TRBV7-6
size: .
D: .
CDR3: CASSSGTEAFF

V: TRBV7-9
size: few
D: .
CDR3: CSSSLGRADYEQYF

V: TRBV5-8
size: .
D: .
CDR3: CASSPGHRVSQPQHF

V: TRBV4-1
size: few
D: TRBD2
CDR3: CASSRVFSGTSTDTQYF

V: TRBV5-4
size: .
D: .
CDR3: CASSASGLTATGELFF

V: TRBV6-5
size: .
D: TRBD1
CDR3: CASSWTGSTDTQYF

V: TRBV9
size: .
D: .
CDR3: CASSLPQGTDGNTIYF

V: TRBV2
size: .
D: TRBD2
CDR3: CASNGRGAGGPIEQFF

V: TRBV27
size: .
D: .
CDR3: CASSHDGELYEQYF

V: TRBV30
size: few
D: TRBD1
CDR3: CAWSTGQGAFQPQHF

V: TRBV10-3
size: .
D: .
CDR3: CAISEDRIGNTIYF

V: TRBV19
size: .
D: TRBD2
CDR3: CASSITLTSGGTGELFF

V: TRBV20-1
size: .
D: .
CDR3: CSHARGYEQYF

V: TRBV7-2
size: once
D: TRBD1
CDR3: CASGTDADQPQHF

V: TRBV7-6
size: once
D: .
CDR3: CASRPGRGEGEKLFF

V: TRBV7-3
size: .
D: .
CDR3: CASSLTLAGVNEQFF

V: TRBV2
size: .
D: TRBD1
CDR3: CASSVRTGGFQELFF

V: TRBV6-5
size: .
D: .
CDR3: CASRPGHANYGYTF

V: TRBV12-5
size: .
D: .
CDR3: CASGLELTGHTEAFF

V: TRBV7-9
size: .
D: .
CDR3: CASSPSNDLRNTIYF

V: TRBV7-3
size: few
D: TRBD2
CDR3: CASSLGLAGTGELFF

V: TRBV4-1
size: .
D: TRBD2
CDR3: CASSSAGRGAGANEQFF

V: TRBV15
size: .
D: .
CDR3: CATSRDRGTLEQFF

V: TRBV6-1
size: .
D: .
CDR3: CASSEGPTQYF

V: TRBV4-1
size: .
D: .
CDR3: CASSQRIGGGLMSYEQYF

V: TRBV29-1
size: .
D: TRBD1
CDR3: CSVPGQGTYEQYF

V: TRBV7-9
size: .
D: TRBD2
CDR3: CASNGLATSTDTQYF

V: TRBV27
size: .
D: .
CDR3: CASSFKLETGNEQFF

V: TRBV5-1
size: .
D: .
CDR3: CASRLGRGWAGELFF

V: TRBV5-6
size: .
D: .
CDR3: CASSSGVPPRPDTQYF

V: TRBV5-1
size: .
D: TRBD1
CDR3: CASSLIPGQGYGYTF

V: TRBV5-6
size: .
D: TRBD1
CDR3: CASSAGTDIYGYTF

V: TRBV15
size: .
D: .
CDR3: CATPGGLSNQPQHF

V: TRBV5-1
size: once
D: TRBD2
CDR3: CASSFLGREPNTGELFF

V: TRBV11-2
size: few
D: .
CDR3: CASSSASSYNSPLHF

V: TRBV19
size: .
D: TRBD1
CDR3: CASSRQGVGNTEAFF

V: TRBV10-1
size: .
D: .
CDR3: CASSVSNEQFF

V: TRBV5-1
size: .
D: TRBD2
CDR3: CASSFGGGIETQYF

V: TRBV28
size: .
D: TRBD1
CDR3: CASSSYTGTASYEQYF

V: TRBV7-2
size: .
D: TRBD2
CDR3: CASSSRKRERWYNEQFF

V: TRBV2
size: .
D: .
CDR3: CASSEGRYGYTF

V: TRBV6-1
size: few
D: TRBD1
CDR3: CASTKGQGNTEAFF

V: TRBV6-5
size: .
D: TRBD2
CDR3: CASSYSGTSGTYEQYF

V: TRBV30
size: few
D: .
CDR3: CAWSVSRATDTQYF

V: TRBV18
size: .
D: .
CDR3: CASSPGGYQEAFF

V: TRBV19
size: once
D: .
CDR3: CASSIRDSVSGYTF